This TCR beta chain was retrieved from a study of shared clonotypes between healthy human individuals. Study results and limitations: Estimated clonotype richness was generally higher in naive than memory subsets.

From germline, CDR1 is LNHNV and CDR2 YYDKDF (reference sequence). The CDR3 is 14 amino acids. V gave up 0 bases and J gave up 4 bases, with 10 bases separating them. About this clone itself: What it binds is unknown.

Assay used: immunoSEQ multiplex PCR; TCRdb lists only in-frame clones, some missing. The table records roughly 300,000 clones, 73% of them present only once. This chain links TRBV15 with TRBJ2-7; D not certain. The receptor's source is a man aged 30-40 years in good health. The sequenced sample was memory CD4+ T cells sorted from blood. Subset indicated: CD45RA-negative fraction. The CDR3: CATSRDPRSYEQYF. Written as DNA, the CDR3 is TGTGCCACCAGCAGAGATCCCAGGTCGTACGAGCAGTACTTC.